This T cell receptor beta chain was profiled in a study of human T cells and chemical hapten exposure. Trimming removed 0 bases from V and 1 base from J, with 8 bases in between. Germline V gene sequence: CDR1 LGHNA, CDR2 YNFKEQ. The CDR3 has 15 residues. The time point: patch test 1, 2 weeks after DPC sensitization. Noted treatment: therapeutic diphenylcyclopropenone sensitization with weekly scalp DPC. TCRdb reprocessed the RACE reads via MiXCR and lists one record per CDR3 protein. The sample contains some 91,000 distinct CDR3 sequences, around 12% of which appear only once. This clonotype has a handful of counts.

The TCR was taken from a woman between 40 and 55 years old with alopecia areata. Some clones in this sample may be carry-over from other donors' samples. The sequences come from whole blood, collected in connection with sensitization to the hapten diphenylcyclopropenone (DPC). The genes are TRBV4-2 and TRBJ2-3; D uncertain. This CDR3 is CASSQDPGRTDTQYF. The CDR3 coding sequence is TGTGCCAGCAGCCAAGATCCTGGCCGCACAGATACGCAGTATTTT.